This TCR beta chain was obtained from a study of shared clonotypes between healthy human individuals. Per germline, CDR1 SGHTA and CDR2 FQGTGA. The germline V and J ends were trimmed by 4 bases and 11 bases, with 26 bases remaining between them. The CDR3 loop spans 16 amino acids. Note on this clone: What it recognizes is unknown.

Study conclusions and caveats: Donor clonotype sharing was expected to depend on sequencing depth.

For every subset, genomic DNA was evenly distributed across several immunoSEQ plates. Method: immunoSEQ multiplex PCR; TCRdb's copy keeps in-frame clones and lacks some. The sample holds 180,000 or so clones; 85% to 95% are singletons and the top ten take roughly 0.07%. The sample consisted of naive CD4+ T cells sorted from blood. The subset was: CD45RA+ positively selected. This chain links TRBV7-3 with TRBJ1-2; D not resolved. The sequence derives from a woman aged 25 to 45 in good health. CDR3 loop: CASSSLRGTMATRYTF. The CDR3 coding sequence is TGTGCCAGCAGCTCCCTCCGGGGTACTATGGCTACGAGGTACACCTTC.